The clone carrying this T cell receptor (beta chain) was observed a handful of times. The antigen remains unidentified. The ends lost 3 bases at V and 4 bases at J; junction bases unmatched: 5. Germline CDR1 and CDR2: LNHDA and SQIVND (reference sequence). The CDR3 is 15 amino acids. Primers for the PCR totalled 60 Vbeta and 13 Jbeta. The assay was immunoSEQ multiplex PCR, and TCRdb's table has in-frame clones only and misses some. This repertoire shows around 32,000 clones, less than 55% found once; its top ten account for roughly 2%. These data are taken from a study of cytomegalovirus exposure and HLA in healthy donors. General study points: A later analysis reported that several of the most significant clusters appeared to be linked to common viral pathogens, among them Epstein-Barr virus.

Specimen: PBMCs. The receptor comes from a woman aged 45-65 years in good health and CMV-seronegative. The chain employs TRBV19 and TRBJ2-1, with 8 bases lining up with TRBD2. CDR3 protein: CASSITGTRYNEQFF. In DNA form, the CDR3 reads TGTGCCAGTAGTATTACCGGGACTAGATACAATGAGCAGTTCTTC.